The present TCR beta chain was sequenced within a study of OX40 agonist ivuxolimab in advanced cancers. Systemic immunosuppression or a history of autoimmune disease excluded patients. Patients had blood sampled at baseline and again on cycle 4 day 1 and cycle 7 day 1. Only in-frame clones appear in the TCRdb table, and some are missing; sequencing was by immunoSEQ multiplex PCR. The sample has over 85,000 clones; roughly nine tenths are singletons. V lost 4 bases and J lost 0, with 15 bases in between. This CDR3 spans 17 amino acids. The germline V gene has CDR1 MGHRA and CDR2 YSYEKL. V usage is TRBV4-1 and J usage is TRBJ2-2; D is uncertain. The sequence came from an adult with an advanced solid tumor such as melanoma, head and neck, liver or kidney cancer. Source: CD4+ or CD8+ T cells sorted from blood, taken in a trial of the OX40 agonist ivuxolimab. The CDR3 bases are TGCGCCAGCAGCCTTCCTAGTGACCTCGCGAACACCGGGGAGCTGTTTTTT. This translates into CASSLPSDLANTGELFF.